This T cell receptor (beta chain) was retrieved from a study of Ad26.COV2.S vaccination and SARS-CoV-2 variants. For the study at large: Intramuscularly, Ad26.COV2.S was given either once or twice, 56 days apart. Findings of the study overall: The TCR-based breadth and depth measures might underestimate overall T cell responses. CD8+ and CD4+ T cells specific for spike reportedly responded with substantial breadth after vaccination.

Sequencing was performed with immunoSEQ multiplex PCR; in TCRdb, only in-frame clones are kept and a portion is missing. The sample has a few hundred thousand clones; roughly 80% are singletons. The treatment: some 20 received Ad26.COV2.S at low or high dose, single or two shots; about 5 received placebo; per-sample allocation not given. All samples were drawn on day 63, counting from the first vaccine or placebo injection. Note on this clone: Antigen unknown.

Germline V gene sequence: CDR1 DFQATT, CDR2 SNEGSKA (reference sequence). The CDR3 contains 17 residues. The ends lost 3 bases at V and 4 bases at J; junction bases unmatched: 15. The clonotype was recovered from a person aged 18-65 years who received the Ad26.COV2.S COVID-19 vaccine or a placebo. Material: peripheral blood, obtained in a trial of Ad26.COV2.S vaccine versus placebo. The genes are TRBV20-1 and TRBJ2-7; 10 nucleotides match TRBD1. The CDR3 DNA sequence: TGCAGTGCTAGTTCAGATAAGGGACAGGGGATAGGGTACGAGCAGTACTTC. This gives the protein CSASSDKGQGIGYEQYF.